This passage covers 29 T cell receptor beta chains from one sample sequenced in a study of human T cells and chemical hapten exposure. Time point defined: pre-sensitization, week 0. Treatment of the sample: therapeutic diphenylcyclopropenone sensitization with weekly scalp DPC. The authors extracted total RNA from unfractionated whole blood. TCRdb re-called the RACE reads with MiXCR, one entry per CDR3 protein. Counted here are almost 35,000 distinct CDR3 sequences, about 9.3% occurring once; the ten biggest clones make up about 28%. The sample was whole blood, taken in connection with sensitization to the hapten diphenylcyclopropenone (DPC). These receptors came from a man aged 45 to 65 with alopecia areata. Some clones in this sample may be carry-over from other donors' samples.

This clonotype was seen at least ten times. The gene calls are TRBV4-3 and TRBJ2-3; D gene ambiguous. The V gene's germline CDR1 is LGHNA and CDR2 YSLEER. This CDR3 comprises 16 residues. The ends were cut back, 0 bases at V and 0 bases at J, with 10 bases in the middle. DNA for the CDR3: TGCGCCAGCAGCCAAGATTTCCCACCTAGCACAGATACGCAGTATTTT. This sequence encodes CASSQDFPPSTDTQYF.

This clonotype has ten or more counts. The chain is built from TRBV27 and TRBJ2-1, with D possibly being TRBD2 (6 bases). The CDR3 covers 16 residues. Trimming took off 0 bases at V and 7 bases at J, with 16 bases between the two ends. Germline assignment: CDR1 MNHEY and CDR2 SMNVEV (reference sequence). CDR3 DNA sequence: TGTGCCAGCAGTTTATCGGTGACTAGGTCGGATAATGAGCAGTTCTTC. Protein sequence: CASSLSVTRSDNEQFF.

There are many counts of this clonotype. The CDR3 loop reads CASSPGNPSTDTQYF. The CDR3 DNA sequence: TGCGCCAGCAGCCCCGGGAATCCAAGCACAGATACGCAGTATTTT. The chain joins TRBV5-1 to TRBJ2-3; the D gene is possibly TRBD2 (5 bases). Looked up from germline, CDR1 is SGHRS and CDR2 is YFSETQ. V lost 4 bases and J 0 bases, leaving 12 bases between the germline ends. The CDR3 extends over 15 amino acids.

There are many counts of this clonotype. The CDR3 DNA sequence: TGTGCCAGCAGCTTAGAATGGGACGAGCAGTACTTC. This sequence encodes CASSLEWDEQYF. This chain connects TRBV11-2 to TRBJ2-7, with unresolved D. Germline values: CDR1 SGHAT, CDR2 FQNNGV. The CDR3 contains 12 residues. Trimming left V 0 bases short and J 5 bases short, with 5 bases between.

This clonotype was counted ten times or more. The rearrangement links TRBV12-3 or TRBV12-4 to TRBJ2-7, with TRBD1 matching over 9 bases. V trimming: 7 bases; J trimming: 4 bases; junction bases outside the gene matches: 8. This CDR3 contains 14 residues. The CDR3 DNA reads TGTGCCAGCACCCGACGAGGGACAGGGTACGAGCAGTACTTC. Its translation: CASTRRGTGYEQYF.

A word on this clonotype: A much larger clone lies a single base off, so this may be a read error. The rearrangement uses TRBV9 and TRBJ2-3; D unclear. This CDR3 is built from 13 residues. V lost 1 base to trimming and J lost 6 bases, with 9 bases between them. Germline loops: CDR1 SGDLS, CDR2 YYNGEE. CDR3 sequence reads: CASSVIQPDTQYF. Here the CDR3 DNA reads TGTGCCAGCAGCGTAATCCAGCCCGATACGCAGTATTTT.

The chain carries TRBV2 and TRBJ2-1; tentative D call: TRBD1 (5 bases). V lost 8 bases to trimming and J lost 0 bases, with 14 bases between them. Germline CDR1 is SNHLY and CDR2 is FYNNEI. CDR3 size: 15 residues. The CDR3 nucleotides are TGTGCCAGCTGCGTGGGGCAGACCTCCTACAATGAGCAGTTCTTC. This codes for CASCVGQTSYNEQFF. The entire variable domain, with the rest obtained from reference TRBV2 and TRBJ2-1, is as follows: EPEVTQTPSHQVTQMGQEVILRCVPISNHLYFYWYRQILGQKVEFLVSFYNNEISEKSEIFDDQFSVERPDGSNFTLKIRSTKLEDSAMYFCASCVGQTSYNEQFFGPGTRLTVL.

Ten or more counts support this clonotype. This CDR3 reads CASSPTGTGTYNEQFF. The CDR3 nucleotides are TGTGCCAGCAGCCCCACCGGGACAGGGACCTACAATGAGCAGTTCTTC. The J gene is TRBJ2-1, the V gene TRBV28; TRBD1 agrees at 9 bases. This CDR3 is 16 amino acids long. CDR1 and CDR2 from the germline V gene are MDHEN and SYDVKM. Losses at the gene ends were 6 bases for V and 2 bases for J; bases not matched to a gene: 8.

This clonotype was counted ten times or more. The CDR3 nucleotides read TGTGCCAGCAGCCAAGATACCAATGAGCAGTTCTTC. Encoded protein: CASSQDTNEQFF. This chain joins TRBV4-2 and TRBJ2-1, with no clear D. Germline V gene sequence: CDR1 LGHNA, CDR2 YNFKEQ. The CDR3 runs 12 residues. V dropped 0 bases and J dropped 6 bases, with 3 bases sitting between them.

This clonotype came up once. The rearrangement uses TRBV10-3 and TRBJ1-1, with 7 bases identical to TRBD1. J gave up 1 base and V 6 bases, and 5 bases lay outside the gene matches. The germline CDR1 and CDR2 sequences are ENHRY and SYGVKD. The CDR3 consists of 14 residues. CDR3 nucleotide sequence: TGTGCCATCAGAGACGGGACAGCGAACACTGAAGCTTTCTTT. This encodes CAIRDGTANTEAFF.

At least ten counts were recorded for this clonotype. DNA of the CDR3: TGTGCCAGTAGTATAGATACGGGAAACACCGGGGAGCTGTTTTTT. It codes for CASSIDTGNTGELFF. The rearrangement uses TRBV19 and TRBJ2-2; a possible D gene is TRBD2 (5 bases). V lost 0 bases to trimming and J lost 2 bases, with 7 bases between them. The CDR3 runs 15 residues. Germline V lookup: CDR1 LNHDA, CDR2 SQIVND (reference sequence). The full variable domain, completed using reference TRBV19 and TRBJ2-2, is DGGITQSPKYLFRKEGQNVTLSCEQNLNHDAMYWYRQDPGQGLRLIYYSQIVNDFQKGDIAEGYSVSREKKESFPLTVTSAQKNPTAFYLCASSIDTGNTGELFFGEGSRLTVL.

At least ten counts were recorded for this clonotype. The chain combines TRBV6-6 with TRBJ2-7; D might be TRBD2 (6 bases). The CDR3 has 14 amino acids. V lost 7 bases and J lost 3, with 16 bases in between. Germline CDR1 is MNHNY and CDR2 is SVGAGI (reference sequence). The CDR3 sequence is CASKFPGLRYEQYF. The CDR3 coding sequence is TGTGCCAGCAAATTCCCGGGACTCCGCTACGAGCAGTACTTC.

This clonotype was recorded at least ten times. The chain couples TRBV10-3 to TRBJ1-5; no clear D gene. CDR1 is ENHRY and CDR2 is SYGVKD in the germline V gene. CDR3 length equals 14 residues. V was cut by 4 bases and J by 7 bases, with 14 bases left in between. The CDR3 here is CAISVREGSQPQHF. CDR3 in DNA: TGTGCCATCAGTGTTCGCGAGGGAAGCCAGCCCCAGCATTTT.

The chain employs TRBV28 and TRBJ2-4; a possible D gene is TRBD2 (5 bases). CDR1 is MDHEN, CDR2 SYDVKM, per germline. The CDR3 sequence is 15 residues long. Trimming shortened V by 7 bases and J by 0 bases, and 13 bases separated the two germline ends. CDR3 sequence (DNA): TGTGCCAGCACGAGGGCAAACATAGCCAAAAACATTCAGTACTTC. It encodes CASTRANIAKNIQYF.

This clonotype was seen many times. The chain carries TRBV11-3 and TRBJ2-5, with 7 bases that match TRBD1. This CDR3 has 16 amino acids. The germline gives CDR1 SGHNT, CDR2 YENEEA. With V trimmed by 5 bases and J by 5 bases, 14 bases remained unmatched. The CDR3 DNA is TGTGCCAGCAGCACCAACCGGTCAGGGGGTGCGGAGACCCAGTACTTC. It encodes CASSTNRSGGAETQYF.

This clonotype was found a few times. This chain joins TRBV11-2 and TRBJ1-1; D is ambiguous. This CDR3 contains 16 residues. Germline V lookup: CDR1 SGHAT, CDR2 FQNNGV. Trimming stripped 0 bases from V and 0 bases from J, with 11 bases between. CDR3 residues: CASSLEFGKMNTEAFF. For the CDR3, the DNA is TGTGCCAGCAGCTTAGAATTCGGCAAGATGAACACTGAAGCTTTCTTT.

The rearrangement joins TRBV18 to TRBJ2-1; 11 nucleotides align to TRBD1. J was trimmed by 7 bases and V by 2 bases; bases with no gene match: 10. Per the germline V gene, CDR1 is KGHSH and CDR2 is LQKENI. CDR3 length: 17 residues. CDR3 region: CASSPFFGQGAGNEQFF. For the CDR3, the DNA is TGTGCCAGCTCACCATTCTTCGGACAGGGGGCAGGTAATGAGCAGTTCTTC.

This clonotype has a handful of counts. This chain connects TRBV19 to TRBJ2-3, with 11 positions matching TRBD2. This CDR3 comprises 15 residues. The ends lost 5 bases at V and 14 bases at J; junction bases unmatched: 15. Per the germline V gene, CDR1 is LNHDA and CDR2 is SQIVND (reference sequence). The CDR3 nucleotides read TGTGCCAGTAGTCCCCCCTCTAGCGGGAGGCGGAATTGGTATTTT. Translation: CASSPPSSGRRNWYF.

This clonotype showed up many times. The chain joins TRBV28 to TRBJ2-1; tentatively, D is TRBD1 or TRBD2 (5 bases each). The germline V and J ends were trimmed by 2 bases and 4 bases, with 9 bases remaining between them. There are 14 residues in the CDR3. CDR1 MDHEN and CDR2 SYDVKM come from the germline V gene. The CDR3 region has the DNA TGTGCCAGCAGTTTAGGGACGGGGTACAATGAGCAGTTCTTC. It encodes CASSLGTGYNEQFF. Using reference TRBV28 and TRBJ2-1 for the parts outside the CDR3, the full variable domain is DVKVTQSSRYLVKRTGEKVFLECVQDMDHENMFWYRQDPGLGLRLIYFSYDVKMKEKGDIPEGYSVSREKKERFSLILESASTNQTSMYLCASSLGTGYNEQFFGPGTRLTVL.

The table lists this clonotype with many counts. Given the absence of the conserved phenylalanine or tryptophan at the CDR3 end, a read error is likely. The V gene is TRBV29-1, the J gene TRBJ2-5, with D maybe TRBD2 (6 bases). This CDR3 spans 13 amino acids. The germline V gene has CDR1 SQVTM and CDR2 ANQGSEA. Trimming removed 4 bases from V and 4 bases from J, with 13 bases in between. The CDR3 bases are TGCAGCGTTGGGCAGGGAGGAGGAGAGACCCAGTACTTG. Its translation: CSVGQGGGETQYL.

V gene TRBV24-1 combines with J gene TRBJ1-5, with D hard to call. Between the trimmed V and J ends, which lost 9 bases and 4 bases, there was a span of 12 bases. This CDR3 is built from 13 residues. The germline V gene has CDR1 KGHDR and CDR2 SFDVKD. This CDR3 reads CATVSGVNQPQHF. CDR3 in DNA: TGTGCCACCGTCAGTGGAGTAAATCAGCCCCAGCATTTT.

The table lists this clonotype with many counts. V is TRBV7-9 and J is TRBJ2-2; TRBD2 matches 13 bases. The CDR3 is 17 amino acids. Germline V gives CDR1 SEHNR, CDR2 FQNEAQ (reference sequence). Trimming removed 4 bases from V and 3 bases from J; junction bases left unmatched: 5. In DNA, the CDR3 is TGTGCCAGCAGCTCGGGACTAGCGGGACTTGACACCGGGGAGCTGTTTTTT. Translation gives CASSSGLAGLDTGELFF.

The chain has TRBV28 and TRBJ2-1, with D hard to call. CDR1 is MDHEN and CDR2 is SYDVKM in the germline V gene. The V end lost 6 bases, the J end lost 8 bases, and 11 bases lay between the germline ends. The CDR3 has 12 amino acids. The chain's CDR3 is CASSTTLDEQFF. CDR3 sequence (DNA): TGTGCCAGCAGCACTACATTAGATGAGCAGTTCTTC.

This clonotype was seen a handful of times. The chain carries TRBV7-9 and TRBJ2-2; D remains unclear. There are 13 residues in the CDR3. Trimming took 4 bases from V and 6 from J, leaving 9 bases between them. CDR1 and CDR2 from the germline V gene are SEHNR and FQNEAQ (reference sequence). Written as DNA, the CDR3 is TGTGCCAGCAGCTCGTACCCCCCCGGGGAGCTGTTTTTT. Amino acid sequence: CASSSYPPGELFF.

This clonotype was seen a handful of times. The chain employs TRBV5-1 and TRBJ2-2; possibly TRBD1 for D (5 bases). The CDR3 has 14 amino acids. CDR1 and CDR2 from the germline V gene are SGHRS and YFSETQ. V was pared by 6 bases and J by 7 bases, with 16 bases between. DNA for the CDR3: TGCGCCAGCAAGGTGGGGCCTGAAAGCGGGGAGCTGTTTTTT. Translating gives CASKVGPESGELFF.

J is TRBJ2-7 and V is TRBV7-2, with D possibly being TRBD1 or TRBD2 (5 bases each). Between the trimmed V and J ends, which lost 2 bases and 4 bases, there was a span of 9 bases. There are 13 residues in the CDR3. CDR1 and CDR2 from the germline V gene are SGHTA and FQGNSA. CDR3 in amino acids: CASSLQGGYEQYF. CDR3 bases: TGTGCCAGCAGCTTACAGGGCGGGTACGAGCAGTACTTC.

The gene calls are TRBV29-1 and TRBJ2-3, with 7 bases that match TRBD1. This CDR3 region has 12 residues. The germline CDR1 and CDR2 sequences are SQVTM and ANQGSEA. Trimming cost V 7 bases and J 4 bases; bases outside gene matches: 5. In nucleotides, the CDR3 is TGCAGCGCCGGGACAGAACCAGATACGCAGTATTTT. Its translation is CSAGTEPDTQYF.

This clonotype was seen repeatedly, ten times or more. This sequence joins TRBV10-2 and TRBJ2-3; no firm D call. The germline V gene has CDR1 WSHSY and CDR2 SAAADI. CDR3 length: 12 residues. Deletions cut 7 bases from V and 5 bases from J, with 10 bases between. CDR3 region: CASTPRRDTQYF. The CDR3 DNA reads TGCGCCAGCACCCCTCGGAGAGATACGCAGTATTTT.

V is TRBV4-1 and J is TRBJ2-1; no clear D gene. CDR1 is MGHRA, CDR2 YSYEKL, per germline. The CDR3 runs 15 residues. V dropped 0 bases and J dropped 0 bases, with 6 bases sitting between them. CDR3 protein: CASSQDQSSYNEQFF. The CDR3 DNA reads TGCGCCAGCAGCCAAGATCAGAGCTCCTACAATGAGCAGTTCTTC.